Shown below are 23 T cell receptor beta chains from a single sample sequenced in a study of cytomegalovirus exposure and HLA in healthy donors. Researchers ran the PCR with 60 Vbeta and 13 Jbeta primers. Method: immunoSEQ multiplex PCR; TCRdb's copy keeps in-frame clones and lacks some. The sample includes about 64,000 clones. Material: PBMCs. These receptors were obtained from a woman aged 18-30 years in good health and CMV-seronegative.

The V call is TRBV30, the J call TRBJ1-1; D call uncertain. This CDR3 is 12 amino acids long. Germline-derived CDR1 and CDR2 are GTSNPN and SVGIG (reference sequence). Deletions cut 0 bases from V and 4 bases from J, with 6 bases between. This CDR3 reads CAWSVSSTEAFF. CDR3 nucleotides: TGTGCCTGGAGTGTAAGTAGCACTGAAGCTTTCTTT.

Concerning this clone itself: The sample has other DNA sequences that encode this CDR3 too. The chain couples TRBV30 to TRBJ1-6, with D unresolved. Germline V lookup: CDR1 GTSNPN, CDR2 SVGIG (reference sequence). CDR3 length: 13 residues. The V and J ends lost 2 bases and 10 bases respectively, with 12 bases between them. This CDR3 is CAWSINPGSPLHF. In DNA, the CDR3 is TGTGCCTGGAGTATCAATCCCGGGTCACCCCTCCACTTT.

The rearrangement joins TRBV30 to TRBJ2-1, with a possible D match to TRBD2 (7 bases). This CDR3 is built from 14 residues. The ends were cut back, 4 bases at V and 7 bases at J, with 17 bases in the middle. Germline V gives CDR1 GTSNPN, CDR2 SVGIG (reference sequence). In DNA, the CDR3 is TGTGCCTGGACGTGGGGGCGGGGGCGGAATGAGCAGTTCTTC. It codes for CAWTWGRGRNEQFF.

The rearrangement joins TRBV19 to TRBJ2-7, with TRBD1 identical over 7 bases. Germline CDR1 reads LNHDA; CDR2 reads SQIVND (reference sequence). V lost 7 bases, J lost 0 bases, and 6 bases stayed unmatched. The CDR3 totals 14 residues. For the CDR3, the DNA is TGTGCCAGTACGAGGGGGCCGGGCTCCTACGAGCAGTACTTC. Protein: CASTRGPGSYEQYF.

The chain couples TRBV13 to TRBJ1-1, with D possibly being TRBD1 (5 bases). This CDR3 region has 13 residues. V shed 5 bases and J shed 3 bases, with 10 bases lying between them. The V gene's germline CDR1 is PRHDT and CDR2 FYEKMQ (reference sequence). The CDR3 DNA follows: TGTGCCAGCAGCAGGAGGGGCGACACTGAAGCTTTCTTT. Protein product: CASSRRGDTEAFF. The full variable domain, completed using reference TRBV13 and TRBJ1-1, is AAGVIQSPRHLIKEKRETATLKCYPIPRHDTVYWYQQGPGQDPQFLISFYEKMQSDKGSIPDRFSAQQFSDYHSELNMSSLELGDSALYFCASSRRGDTEAFFGQGTRLTVV.

The rearrangement uses TRBV5-1 and TRBJ1-2, with D perhaps TRBD1 (5 bases). Trimming pared 3 bases from V and 2 bases from J, leaving 8 bases between. From germline, CDR1 is SGHRS and CDR2 YFSETQ. This CDR3 is built from 13 residues. Here the CDR3 reads CASSSPGNYGYTF. As DNA, the CDR3 is TGCGCCAGCAGCTCCCCAGGGAACTATGGCTACACCTTC.

The chain combines TRBV5-4 with TRBJ1-1; 8 nucleotides agree with TRBD1. J gave up 5 bases and V 10 bases, and 13 bases lay outside the gene matches. This CDR3 comprises 14 residues. Germline CDR1 and CDR2: SGHNT and YYREEE (reference sequence). CDR3 residues: CAFYRGRVETEAFF. The CDR3 DNA reads as TGTGCCTTTTACAGGGGGAGAGTCGAAACTGAAGCTTTCTTT. The full variable domain, its missing parts supplied by reference TRBV5-4 and TRBJ1-1, is ETGVTQSPTHLIKTRGQQVTLRCSSQSGHNTVSWYQQALGQGPQFIFQYYREEENGRGNFPPRFSGLQFPNYSSELNVNALELDDSALYLCAFYRGRVETEAFFGQGTRLTVV.

As regards this clone: One junction end does not reproduce the germline sequence, and a read error may be involved. V gene TRBV7-9 combines with J gene TRBJ2-5; TRBD1 aligns across 7 bases. The CDR3 length is 15 residues. Germline-derived CDR1 and CDR2 are SEHNR and FQNEAQ (reference sequence). The CDR3 DNA follows: TGTGCCAGCAGCGTAGCCGGGACAGTAGAAGAGACCCAGTACTTC. Amino acids: CASSVAGTVEETQYF. Variable domain in full (rest from reference TRBV7-9 and TRBJ2-5): DTGVSQNPRHKITKRGQNVTFRCDPISEHNRLYWYRQTLGQGPEFLTYFQNEAQLEKSRLLSDRFSAERPKGSFSTLEIQRTEQGDSAMYLCASSVAGTVEETQYFGPGTRLLVL.

The V call is TRBV7-8, the J call TRBJ1-4, with 7 bases matching TRBD1. After removal of 2 bases from V and 5 bases from J, the junction contained 5 bases not matched to a gene. The CDR3 loop spans 15 amino acids. Germline CDR1 SGHVS, CDR2 FQNEAQ. The CDR3 reads CASSLKGQTNEKLFF. CDR3 coding DNA: TGTGCCAGCAGCTTAAAGGGACAGACAAATGAAAAACTGTTTTTT.

The V and J genes are TRBV7-9 and TRBJ1-4, with a weak D call TRBD1 (6 bases). The ends were cut back, 5 bases at V and 6 bases at J, with 13 bases in the middle. From germline, CDR1 is SEHNR and CDR2 FQNEAQ (reference sequence). The CDR3 runs 14 residues. The DNA of the CDR3 is TGTGCCAGCAGCCGGGACACCGGGGATGAAAAACTGTTTTTT. As protein: CASSRDTGDEKLFF. The variable domain in full, with the rest retrieved from reference TRBV7-9 and TRBJ1-4, is DTGVSQNPRHKITKRGQNVTFRCDPISEHNRLYWYRQTLGQGPEFLTYFQNEAQLEKSRLLSDRFSAERPKGSFSTLEIQRTEQGDSAMYLCASSRDTGDEKLFFGSGTQLSVL.

The chain has TRBV5-1 and TRBJ1-1; TRBD1 matches at 8 bases. CDR3 size: 14 residues. CDR1 is SGHRS and CDR2 is YFSETQ in the germline V gene. Trimming removed 6 bases from V and 9 bases from J; junction bases left unmatched: 13. The CDR3 DNA sequence: TGCGCCAGCACATCCCAGGACAGGGTAGGAAAAGCTTTCTTT. Amino acid sequence: CASTSQDRVGKAFF.

The chain couples TRBV6-5 to TRBJ2-3; 11 bases are shared with TRBD2. Germline lookup yields CDR1 MNHEY and CDR2 SVGAGI. The CDR3 extends over 16 amino acids. Trimming at V came to 0 bases and at J to 4 bases, leaving 3 bases not matched to a gene. The CDR3 DNA reads as TGTGCCAGCAGTTACTCGGGACTAGCGGCTTCAGATACGCAGTATTTT. Its protein product is CASSYSGLAASDTQYF.

CDR3 sequence reads: CASSVAVEWGQRGSRYTF. Here the CDR3 DNA reads TGTGCCAGCAGCGTAGCCGTCGAATGGGGACAAAGGGGGAGTCGCTACACCTTC. This rearrangement joins TRBV9 to TRBJ1-2, with a possible D match to TRBD1 (6 bases). Germline CDR1 reads SGDLS; CDR2 reads YYNGEE. The CDR3 consists of 18 residues. V was cut by 0 bases and J by 9 bases, with 27 bases left in between.

This chain connects TRBV5-1 to TRBJ2-3, with 7 bases aligning to TRBD1. Trimming at V came to 1 base and at J to 2 bases, leaving 7 bases not matched to a gene. The germline CDR1 and CDR2 sequences are SGHRS and YFSETQ. The CDR3 is 16 residues long. For the CDR3, the DNA is TGCGCCAGCAGCTTGACTCGACAGGGCCTCACAGATACGCAGTATTTT. Amino acid sequence: CASSLTRQGLTDTQYF.

This chain links TRBV19 with TRBJ1-1; unclear D gene. The germline V gene encodes CDR1 LNHDA and CDR2 SQIVND (reference sequence). This CDR3 contains 12 residues. V gave up 4 bases and J gave up 1 base, with 4 bases separating them. In nucleotides, the CDR3 is TGTGCCAGTAGTACAGGGAACACTGAAGCTTTCTTT. This gives the protein CASSTGNTEAFF.

The gene calls are TRBV6-5 and TRBJ1-2, with unresolved D. The germline V gene encodes CDR1 MNHEY and CDR2 SVGAGI. V lost 2 bases, J lost 1 base, and 8 bases lay in between. The CDR3 loop spans 14 amino acids. CDR3 nucleotides: TGTGCCAGCAGTTACAGTGAGAGTAACTATGGCTACACCTTC. Protein sequence: CASSYSESNYGYTF.

J is TRBJ2-7 and V is TRBV6-1; 10 nucleotides match TRBD2. J gave up 2 bases and V 4 bases, and 5 bases lay outside the gene matches. This CDR3 is built from 15 residues. Germline lookup yields CDR1 MNHNS and CDR2 SASEGT. DNA for the CDR3: TGTGCCAGCAGTGGAAGCGGGGGGGGCGCCTACGAGCAGTACTTC. Protein sequence: CASSGSGGGAYEQYF.

The chain uses TRBV6-5 and TRBJ1-3; D is perhaps TRBD1 (6 bases). Per germline, CDR1 MNHEY and CDR2 SVGAGI. With 9 bases removed from V and 6 bases from J, the gap between germline ends came to 18 bases. The CDR3 covers 14 residues. The CDR3 region is CASRQGRGENTIYF. Written as DNA, the CDR3 is TGTGCCAGTCGCCAGGGCAGGGGCGAAAACACCATATATTTT.

The V call is TRBV2, the J call TRBJ2-1; no definite D call. This CDR3 spans 12 amino acids. Germline V gives CDR1 SNHLY, CDR2 FYNNEI. The ends were cut back, 6 bases at V and 7 bases at J, with 10 bases in the middle. The CDR3 here is CASRAEANEQFF. The DNA of the CDR3 is TGTGCCAGCAGGGCCGAGGCGAATGAGCAGTTCTTC.

This chain uses TRBV30 with TRBJ1-2; tentative D call: TRBD1 (5 bases). Germline lookup yields CDR1 GTSNPN and CDR2 SVGIG (reference sequence). The V gene lost 3 bases and the J gene lost 6 bases, with 14 bases spanning the gap. This CDR3 is 13 amino acids long. The CDR3 nucleotides read TGTGCCTGGAGGAGCGGGGACGACCATGGCTACACCTTC. It codes for CAWRSGDDHGYTF.

The chain couples TRBV9 to TRBJ2-1, with D possibly being TRBD2 (5 bases). Per germline, CDR1 SGDLS and CDR2 YYNGEE. CDR3 size: 17 residues. V lost 4 bases to trimming and J lost 7 bases, with 24 bases between them. The CDR3 is CASSSPGLSSWGNEQFF. CDR3 bases: TGTGCCAGCAGCTCCCCCGGACTTTCCTCCTGGGGTAATGAGCAGTTCTTC.

The CDR3 nucleotides read TGTGCCTGGGGCCGGGAGTCAGACTCTGAAGCTTTCTTT. As protein: CAWGRESDSEAFF. This chain connects TRBV30 to TRBJ1-1; D ambiguous. The germline V gene encodes CDR1 GTSNPN and CDR2 SVGIG (reference sequence). Trimming shortened V by 5 bases and J by 6 bases, and 16 bases separated the two germline ends. The CDR3 totals 13 residues.

The J gene is TRBJ1-5, the V gene TRBV6-1; 10 nucleotides agree with TRBD1. Losses at the gene ends were 3 bases for V and 0 bases for J; bases not matched to a gene: 8. The CDR3 length is 18 residues. Looked up from germline, CDR1 is MNHNS and CDR2 is SASEGT. The CDR3 sequence: CASSDRDRGLYSNQPQHF. DNA of the CDR3: TGTGCCAGCAGTGACCGGGACAGGGGTCTCTATAGCAATCAGCCCCAGCATTTT.